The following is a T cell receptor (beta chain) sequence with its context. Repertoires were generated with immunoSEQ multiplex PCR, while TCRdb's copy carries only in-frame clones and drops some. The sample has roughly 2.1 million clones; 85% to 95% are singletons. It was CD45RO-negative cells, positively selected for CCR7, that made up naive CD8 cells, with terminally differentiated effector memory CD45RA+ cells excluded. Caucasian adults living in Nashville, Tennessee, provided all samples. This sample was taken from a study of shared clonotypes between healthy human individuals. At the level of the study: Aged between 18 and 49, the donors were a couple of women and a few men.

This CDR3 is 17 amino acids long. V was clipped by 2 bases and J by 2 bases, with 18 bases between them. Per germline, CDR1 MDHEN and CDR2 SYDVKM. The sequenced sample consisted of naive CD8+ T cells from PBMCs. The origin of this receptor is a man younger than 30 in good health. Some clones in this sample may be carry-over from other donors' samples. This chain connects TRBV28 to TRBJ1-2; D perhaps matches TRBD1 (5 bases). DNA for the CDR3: TGTGCCAGCAGTTTAGGTGGCAGGGATGATAAAAACTATGGCTACACCTTC. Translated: CASSLGGRDDKNYGYTF.